Listed here are 18 T cell receptor beta chains from one sample, sequenced in a study of blood T cell repertoires in COVID-19. The assay was immunoSEQ multiplex PCR, and TCRdb's table has in-frame clones only and misses some. This table has approximately 400,000 clones, under 85% appearing once. What was sequenced was PBMCs or T cells enriched from blood (not recorded which). The receptors stem from a woman aged 45-65 years who had recovered from COVID-19.

This chain links TRBV3-1 (or the pseudogene TRBV3-2) with TRBJ2-1; D is possibly TRBD1 (6 bases). Trimming pared 3 bases from V and 0 bases from J, leaving 12 bases between. The CDR3 is 16 residues long. In germline, CDR1 is LGHDT, CDR2 YNNKEL (reference sequence). In DNA form, the CDR3 reads TGTGCCAGCAGCCATTGGACAGCGAGCTCCTACAATGAGCAGTTCTTC. This gives the protein CASSHWTASSYNEQFF.

A single count supports this clone. The chain recombines TRBV2 with TRBJ2-3; 11 bases map to TRBD1. The CDR3 consists of 16 residues. Germline V gene data show CDR1 as SNHLY and CDR2 as FYNNEI. With 3 bases clipped from V and 4 bases from J, the junction kept 6 bases outside the gene matches. For the CDR3, the DNA is TGTGCCAGCAGTGATCTGGGACAGGGGGAATCAGATACGCAGTATTTT. Amino acids: CASSDLGQGESDTQYF.

The V call is TRBV2, the J call TRBJ2-1; D is ambiguous. Trimming left V 2 bases short and J 2 bases short, with 7 bases between. CDR1 SNHLY and CDR2 FYNNEI come from the germline V gene. This CDR3 contains 14 residues. CDR3 loop: CASSEIHAYNEQFF. DNA of the CDR3: TGTGCCAGCAGTGAAATACACGCCTACAATGAGCAGTTCTTC.

This clone was seen more than once but under ten times. The chain has TRBV27 and TRBJ1-4, with D unclear. Germline V gene lookup returns CDR1 MNHEY and CDR2 SMNVEV (reference sequence). The CDR3 runs 14 residues. V was clipped by 3 bases and J by 2 bases, with 7 bases between them. The CDR3 sequence: CASSFTGTNEKLFF. Here the CDR3 DNA reads TGTGCCAGCAGTTTTACGGGGACTAATGAAAAACTGTTTTTT.

V and J are TRBV9 and TRBJ2-1; tentative D call: TRBD2 (6 bases). Germline values: CDR1 SGDLS, CDR2 YYNGEE. This CDR3 region has 17 residues. Trimming removed 0 bases at V and 2 bases at J, with 15 bases between. The CDR3 here is CASSVGVGRNTYNEQFF. DNA of the CDR3: TGTGCCAGCAGCGTAGGGGTAGGGAGGAACACCTACAATGAGCAGTTCTTC.

The V and J genes are TRBV30 and TRBJ2-7; 7 nucleotides align to TRBD2. This CDR3 contains 14 residues. J gave up 8 bases and V 2 bases, and 12 bases lay outside the gene matches. The germline V gene has CDR1 GTSNPN and CDR2 SVGIG (reference sequence). As DNA, the CDR3 is TGTGCCTGGAGTTGGGAGGGGCATGGGAGCCAGCAGTACTTC. Translation: CAWSWEGHGSQQYF. Full variable domain (missing parts from reference TRBV30 and TRBJ2-7): SQTIHQWPATLVQPVGSPLSLECTVEGTSNPNLYWYRQAAGRGLQLLFYSVGIGQISSEVPQNLSASRPQDRQFILSSKKLLLSDSGFYLCAWSWEGHGSQQYFGPGTRLTVT.

The J gene is TRBJ1-3, the V gene TRBV27, with D unresolved. Germline assignment: CDR1 MNHEY and CDR2 SMNVEV (reference sequence). V gave up 5 bases and J gave up 0 bases, with 8 bases separating them. CDR3 length: 14 amino acids. The CDR3 reads CASSATHSGNTIYF. The CDR3 DNA reads TGTGCCAGCAGTGCCACACACTCTGGAAACACCATATATTTT.

The chain employs TRBV11-3 and TRBJ2-3; 7 nucleotides line up with TRBD1. CDR3 length: 16 residues. With V trimmed by 5 bases and J by 2 bases, 10 bases remained unmatched. Germline assignment: CDR1 SGHNT and CDR2 YENEEA. The CDR3 bases are TGTGCCAGCAGCATCAGGACAGGCCCCACCACAGATACGCAGTATTTT. The encoded protein is CASSIRTGPTTDTQYF.

This chain connects TRBV4-3 to TRBJ2-1, with D possibly being TRBD2 (5 bases). This CDR3 is 15 amino acids long. Germline CDR1 is LGHNA and CDR2 is YSLEER. Trimming took 0 bases from V and 10 from J, leaving 16 bases between them. CDR3 sequence reads: CASSQEGGRTSEQFF. CDR3 coding DNA: TGCGCCAGCAGCCAAGAAGGAGGACGGACCAGCGAGCAGTTCTTC.

This chain links TRBV4-3 with TRBJ2-5; 8 bases agree with TRBD1. The germline gives CDR1 LGHNA, CDR2 YSLEER. Trimming took 3 bases from V and 7 from J; bases not matched to a gene: 10. The CDR3 extends over 15 amino acids. CDR3 coding DNA: TGCGCCAGCAGCCAGGACAGGGTGACTGGGGCGACCCAGTACTTC. Its translation is CASSQDRVTGATQYF.

The rearrangement uses TRBV19 and TRBJ2-3; 8 bases match TRBD2. The J segment lost 6 bases and the V segment lost 3 bases, leaving 5 bases of the junction unmatched. The CDR3 has 14 residues. CDR1 and CDR2 (germline): LNHDA, SQIVND (reference sequence). CDR3 bases: TGTGCCAGTAGTATTCGGACTAGCAGGGATACGCAGTATTTT. It is translated as CASSIRTSRDTQYF.

The chain employs TRBV12-5 and TRBJ2-7, with 7 positions matching TRBD1. J was trimmed by 5 bases and V by 1 base; bases with no gene match: 5. Germline V CDR1 and CDR2: LGHNT, FRNRAP. The CDR3 is made up of 14 amino acids. The CDR3 DNA follows: TGTGCTAGTGGTTTGGGACAGGGTGCCGACGAGCAGTACTTC. Its translation: CASGLGQGADEQYF.

This sequence joins TRBV24-1 and TRBJ2-3; no clear D. The CDR3 is 13 amino acids. With 0 bases removed from V and 6 bases from J, the gap between germline ends came to 6 bases. Germline CDR1 and CDR2: KGHDR and SFDVKD. This CDR3 is CATSDLRSDTQYF. CDR3 bases: TGTGCCACCAGTGATTTGCGTAGCGATACGCAGTATTTT.

This sequence joins TRBV5-4 and TRBJ1-1, with D perhaps matching TRBD1 (5 bases). The CDR3 is made up of 13 amino acids. Germline-derived CDR1 and CDR2 are SGHNT and YYREEE (reference sequence). V lost 2 bases to trimming and J lost 1 base, with 6 bases between them. CDR3 sequence reads: CASSFDRNTEAFF. CDR3 bases: TGTGCCAGCAGCTTTGACAGGAACACTGAAGCTTTCTTT.

This chain links TRBV7-6 with TRBJ2-2, with 14 nucleotides matching TRBD2. Germline assignment: CDR1 SGHVS and CDR2 FNYEAQ. After removal of 3 bases from V and 6 bases from J, the junction contained 15 bases not matched to a gene. This CDR3 has 20 residues. Here the CDR3 DNA reads TGTGCCAGCAGCTTCCCCAATTGGGGGACTAGCGGGAGCTCAGCCGGGGAGCTGTTTTTT. Protein sequence: CASSFPNWGTSGSSAGELFF. Looking up the rest from reference TRBV7-6 and TRBJ2-2 gives the full variable domain: GAGVSQSPRYKVTKRGQDVALRCDPISGHVSLYWYRQALGQGPEFLTYFNYEAQQDKSGLPNDRFSAERPEGSISTLTIQRTEQRDSAMYRCASSFPNWGTSGSSAGELFFGEGSRLTVL.

This chain uses TRBV6-5 with TRBJ1-1, with a possible D match to TRBD1 (6 bases). The V gene's germline CDR1 is MNHEY and CDR2 SVGAGI. The CDR3 has 13 amino acids. The V end was cut by 6 bases, the J end by 7 bases, with 15 bases between. In nucleotides, the CDR3 is TGTGCCAGCAGCAAGGACAGAGCCCTTGAAGCTTTCTTT. This codes for CASSKDRALEAFF.

The table lists this clone with a few counts. The identical CDR3 is also encoded by other nucleotide sequences in the sample. The chain is built from TRBV6-6 and TRBJ1-2; 8 bases map to TRBD1. Germline CDR1 reads MNHNY; CDR2 reads SVGAGI (reference sequence). V trimming: 4 bases; J trimming: 4 bases; junction bases outside the gene matches: 5. The CDR3 runs 14 residues. The CDR3, as DNA: TGTGCCAGCAGTTTTGACAGGGGTGGCTATGGCTACACCTTC. Translating it yields CASSFDRGGYGYTF.

CDR3 in DNA: TGTGCCAGCAGCCAGGGAGGTAATCTGGATACGCAGTATTTT. Amino acids: CASSQGGNLDTQYF. The chain has TRBV5-5 and TRBJ2-3; weak D call: TRBD2 (6 bases). V was cut by 4 bases and J by 6 bases, with 15 bases left in between. This CDR3 contains 14 residues. The V gene's germline CDR1 is SGHKS and CDR2 YYEKEE (reference sequence).